These 25 T cell receptor beta chains came from one sample sequenced in a study of shared clonotypes between healthy human individuals. Generated by immunoSEQ multiplex PCR, the TCRdb table keeps only in-frame clones and is missing some. Seen here are approximately 1.1 million clones, 75% to 80% observed once, and the top ten hold under 0.65%. The sequenced sample consisted of memory CD4+ T cells from PBMCs. The subset is: CD45RA-negative fraction. These receptors were taken from a man younger than 30 in good health. Some clones in this sample may be carry-over from other donors' samples.

This rearrangement joins TRBV6-1 to TRBJ2-7; 7 bases are a match to TRBD2. The trim removed 4 bases at V and 3 bases at J, leaving 6 bases unmatched. This CDR3 is built from 14 residues. Germline V gene sequence: CDR1 MNHNS, CDR2 SASEGT. CDR3: CASSGAGVYYEQYF. CDR3 DNA sequence: TGTGCCAGCAGTGGGGCGGGAGTCTACTACGAGCAGTACTTC.

The genes are TRBV15 and TRBJ2-1; 9 nucleotides match TRBD2. The germline V gene encodes CDR1 LNHNV and CDR2 YYDKDF (reference sequence). J was trimmed by 4 bases and V by 1 base; bases with no gene match: 8. The CDR3 spans 17 residues. CDR3 in DNA: TGTGCCACCAGCAGAGTCAGAAGGACTAGCGATTACAATGAGCAGTTCTTC. Translated, it gives CATSRVRRTSDYNEQFF.

Note on this clone: The sample has other DNA sequences that encode this CDR3 too. The chain combines TRBV27 with TRBJ2-5, with D perhaps matching TRBD2 (6 bases). The CDR3 spans 13 residues. In germline, CDR1 is MNHEY, CDR2 SMNVEV (reference sequence). Deletions cut 3 bases from V and 4 bases from J, with 9 bases between. The DNA of the CDR3 is TGTGCCAGCAGTTTGAGGAGGGGAGAGACCCAGTACTTC. It encodes CASSLRRGETQYF.

This chain joins TRBV7-6 and TRBJ2-1; D not certain. CDR1 is SGHVS, CDR2 FNYEAQ, per germline. The V gene lost 1 base and the J gene lost 6 bases, with 13 bases spanning the gap. The CDR3 covers 15 residues. CDR3 protein: CASSLVRDPGNEQFF. DNA for the CDR3: TGTGCCAGCAGCTTAGTGCGTGACCCCGGCAATGAGCAGTTCTTC.

For the CDR3, the DNA is TGTGCCAGCAGCTTAATGGCTAGCGGGACTAGCACAGATACGCAGTATTTT. Translating gives CASSLMASGTSTDTQYF. The J gene is TRBJ2-3, the V gene TRBV7-3, with 9 bases lining up with TRBD2. Germline CDR1 is SGHTA and CDR2 is FQGTGA. The junction had 5 bases not matched to a gene; V was cut back by 1 base and J by 0 bases. This CDR3 comprises 17 residues.

The chain carries TRBV4-2 and TRBJ1-3; weak D call: TRBD1 (5 bases). Per germline, CDR1 LGHNA and CDR2 YNFKEQ. This CDR3 contains 16 residues. Trimming removed 0 bases at V and 7 bases at J, with 16 bases between. Here the CDR3 DNA reads TGTGCCAGCAGCCAAGATTTTGGCAGGGTTATTAACACCATATATTTT. Translating it yields CASSQDFGRVINTIYF.

The chain is built from TRBV28 and TRBJ2-5; tentatively, D is TRBD1 (7 bases). The CDR3 spans 13 residues. Germline V gene data show CDR1 as MDHEN and CDR2 as SYDVKM. Trimming removed 6 bases at V and 5 bases at J, with 13 bases between. DNA of the CDR3: TGTGCCAGCAGAGCAGGGGGGAAGGAGACCCAGTACTTC. This encodes CASRAGGKETQYF.

The chain uses TRBV1 and TRBJ2-1; the listed D gene, TRBD2, was not tested against the DNA. TRBV1 counts as a pseudogene. The CDR3 is 15 residues long. The CDR3 reads CTSSHSTGTSGEQFF. CDR3 DNA: TGCACCAGCAGCCATTCCACCGGGACTAGCGGCGAGCAGTTCTTC.

The CDR3 coding sequence is TGCAGCGTTGGGTGGTCTGGAAACACCATATATTTT. Residues: CSVGWSGNTIYF. This chain uses TRBV29-1 with TRBJ1-3; no clear D. Germline CDR1 and CDR2: SQVTM and ANQGSEA. The CDR3 runs to 12 residues. Trimming left V 4 bases short and J 1 base short, with 5 bases between. The full variable domain, completed using reference TRBV29-1 and TRBJ1-3, is SAVISQKPSRDICQRGTSLTIQCQVDSQVTMMFWYRQQPGQSLTLIATANQGSEATYESGFVIDKFPISRPNLTFSTLTVSNMSPEDSSIYLCSVGWSGNTIYFGEGSWLTVV.

The chain couples TRBV28 to TRBJ1-2, with D perhaps TRBD1 (5 bases). Trimming stripped 6 bases from V and 0 bases from J, with 20 bases between. CDR3 length: 17 residues. Germline CDR1 MDHEN, CDR2 SYDVKM. CDR3 amino acids: CASSPAGLGLPNYGYTF. CDR3 bases: TGTGCCAGCAGCCCGGCTGGTCTGGGGCTACCTAACTATGGCTACACCTTC.

About this clone: One end of the junction is discordant with germline, which a read error may explain. This chain links TRBV30 with TRBJ1-3; D is uncertain. The germline gives CDR1 GTSNPN, CDR2 SVGIG (reference sequence). The CDR3 loop spans 13 amino acids. CDR3 residues: CAWHIFSGNTMYF. CDR3 nucleotide sequence: TGTGCCTGGCACATATTCTCTGGAAACACCATGTATTTT.

The CDR3, as DNA: TGTGCCAGCAGCTCCGACAGTCCCTATGGCTACACCTTC. Its translation is CASSSDSPYGYTF. This sequence joins TRBV6-6 and TRBJ1-2, with TRBD1 as a possible D gene (5 bases). Per the germline V gene, CDR1 is MNHNY and CDR2 is SVGAGI (reference sequence). The CDR3 sequence is 13 residues long. Trimming pared 6 bases from V and 4 bases from J, leaving 12 bases between.

This chain uses TRBV27 with TRBJ2-3; the D gene is possibly TRBD2 (6 bases). From germline, CDR1 is MNHEY and CDR2 SMNVEV (reference sequence). V was cut by 7 bases and J by 9 bases, with 23 bases left in between. The CDR3 has 15 amino acids. This CDR3 reads CASTVTGTGVGTQYF. CDR3 in DNA: TGTGCCAGCACAGTTACTGGGACTGGAGTAGGGACGCAGTATTTT.

This sequence joins TRBV5-1 and TRBJ1-1, with D perhaps matching TRBD1 (5 bases). The CDR3 has 14 residues. The V end lost 1 base, the J end lost 4 bases, and 11 bases lay between the germline ends. The germline V gene has CDR1 SGHRS and CDR2 YFSETQ. CDR3 sequence: CASSLYLGGTEAFF. The CDR3 region has the DNA TGCGCCAGCAGCTTGTATTTGGGGGGCACTGAAGCTTTCTTT.

This clone has a count of ten or more. The same CDR3 arises from other DNA sequences in this sample as well. The chain recombines TRBV6-1 with TRBJ1-5; D ambiguous. CDR1 and CDR2 (germline): MNHNS, SASEGT. This CDR3 is built from 14 residues. Trimming took off 5 bases at V and 0 bases at J, with 8 bases between the two ends. CDR3 DNA: TGTGCCAGCAGTAAAGGCTATAGCAATCAGCCCCAGCATTTT. This encodes CASSKGYSNQPQHF.

The CDR3 spells CASGISAYEQYF. Here the CDR3 DNA reads TGTGCTAGTGGCATTAGTGCCTACGAGCAGTACTTC. This chain links TRBV12-5 with TRBJ2-7; D not resolved. Trimming removed 6 bases from V and 2 bases from J, with 8 bases in between. CDR1 and CDR2 from the germline V gene are LGHNT and FRNRAP. The length of the CDR3 is 12 residues.

The J gene is TRBJ1-3, the V gene TRBV28; 7 bases agree with TRBD1. Germline assignment: CDR1 MDHEN and CDR2 SYDVKM. The J segment lost 0 bases and the V segment lost 4 bases, leaving 9 bases of the junction unmatched. CDR3 length: 17 residues. The CDR3 nucleotides read TGTGCCAGCAGTTCCGGTACAGGGGCTCTCTCTGGAAACACCATATATTTT. Its translation: CASSSGTGALSGNTIYF.

A remark on this clone: The sample carries other DNA sequences with the same CDR3. This chain uses TRBV7-2 with TRBJ2-5, with D maybe TRBD2 (5 bases). Germline CDR1 is SGHTA and CDR2 is FQGNSA. V dropped 1 base and J dropped 1 base, with 7 bases sitting between them. This CDR3 contains 14 residues. CDR3 in amino acids: CASSLGLAQETQYF. Here the CDR3 DNA reads TGTGCCAGCAGCTTAGGGCTAGCCCAAGAGACCCAGTACTTC. The full variable domain, its missing parts supplied by reference TRBV7-2 and TRBJ2-5, is GAGVSQSPSNKVTEKGKDVELRCDPISGHTALYWYRQSLGQGLEFLIYFQGNSAPDKSGLPSDRFSAERTGGSVSTLTIQRTQQEDSAVYLCASSLGLAQETQYFGPGTRLLVL.

The chain carries TRBV28 and TRBJ2-5; tentative D call: TRBD1 (5 bases). CDR1 MDHEN and CDR2 SYDVKM come from the germline V gene. The CDR3 is 13 residues long. V lost 6 bases to trimming and J lost 2 bases, with 10 bases between them. The DNA for the CDR3 is TGTGCCAGCAGGAGGACACAACAAGAGACCCAGTACTTC. It specifies CASRRTQQETQYF.

The chain carries TRBV27 and TRBJ2-7; 10 nucleotides match TRBD1. The V gene's germline CDR1 is MNHEY and CDR2 SMNVEV (reference sequence). This CDR3 has 15 residues. V dropped 6 bases and J dropped 2; count of bases not matched to a gene: 7. This chain's CDR3 is CASRTPGTGAYEQYF. CDR3 in DNA: TGTGCCAGCAGGACACCCGGGACAGGGGCCTACGAGCAGTACTTC.

CDR3 in DNA: TGTGCCAGCAGTGCATTCGGGGGGGCCCAGCATTTT. Its protein is CASSAFGGAQHF. This sequence joins TRBV2 and TRBJ1-5; possible D gene TRBD1, 5 bases. The ends were cut back, 4 bases at V and 11 bases at J, with 12 bases in the middle. This CDR3 comprises 12 residues. CDR1 and CDR2 (germline): SNHLY, FYNNEI.

V and J are TRBV28 and TRBJ2-3; the D call may be TRBD1 or TRBD2 (5 bases each). This CDR3 has 15 residues. Trimming took 2 bases from V and 3 from J, leaving 12 bases between them. In germline, CDR1 is MDHEN, CDR2 SYDVKM. The CDR3 sequence is CASSLGDGATDTQYF. As DNA, the CDR3 is TGTGCCAGCAGTTTAGGGGACGGAGCTACAGATACGCAGTATTTT.

The sample holds a few counts of this clone. Other DNA sequences in this specimen translate into the identical CDR3. J is TRBJ1-1 and V is TRBV14; the D is unclear. The CDR3 is 13 amino acids. V was pared by 3 bases and J by 2 bases, with 7 bases between. Per the germline V gene, CDR1 is SGHDN and CDR2 is FVKESK. The CDR3: CASSQGYNTEAFF. DNA for the CDR3: TGTGCCAGCAGCCAGGGTTACAACACTGAAGCTTTCTTT.

The gene calls are TRBV11-1 and TRBJ2-1; possibly TRBD1 or TRBD2 for D (6 bases each). CDR1 SGHAT and CDR2 FQDESV come from the germline V gene (reference sequence). Trimming cost V 6 bases and J 10 bases, with 28 bases left between them. CDR3 length equals 17 residues. The CDR3 sequence: CASRDGSGGWVGGEQFF. The CDR3 DNA sequence: TGTGCCAGCAGGGATGGTAGCGGCGGTTGGGTAGGGGGGGAGCAGTTCTTC.

A single count supports this clone. This chain connects TRBV7-2 to TRBJ2-7, with 7 nucleotides matching TRBD2. Germline loops: CDR1 SGHTA, CDR2 FQGNSA. J was trimmed by 2 bases and V by 5 bases; bases with no gene match: 9. The CDR3 covers 15 residues. CDR3: CASSPGGLIPYEQYF. The DNA of the CDR3 is TGTGCCAGCAGCCCGGGGGGTCTTATACCCTACGAGCAGTACTTC.